This TCR beta chain was observed in a study of T-cell memory formation after mild COVID-19. Study outcomes and limitations: Clones which contracted sat mainly in CM and EM if CD4+, and in EMRA if CD8+. Some responding clones appeared in pre-infection memory, suggesting cross-reactive memory joined.

TCRdb itself ran the 5' RACE reads through MiXCR, one entry per CDR3 protein. The sample includes 40,000 to 45,000 distinct CDR3 sequences, roughly 7.2% of them seen just once. This CDR3 comprises 16 residues. CDR1 and CDR2 from the germline V gene are MGHRA and YSYEKL. The V end was cut by 0 bases, the J end by 3 bases, with 15 bases between. Concerning this clonotype: The antigen is undetermined.

The receptor comes from a man aged 18 to 30 who had mild COVID-19 (a few samples of this study predate the infection). Cell type and time point are not known. Sequencing used PBMCs or a T cell subset sorted from them (not recorded which). The V gene is TRBV4-1, the J gene TRBJ2-7; possible D gene TRBD2, 7 bases. The CDR3 spells CASSQDESGGYYEQYF. The CDR3 DNA follows: TGCGCCAGCAGCCAAGATGAGTCGGGGGGCTACTACGAGCAGTACTTC.